One sample yielded the 15 T cell receptor beta chains listed below, sequenced in a study of cytomegalovirus exposure and HLA in healthy donors. TCRdb's copy holds only in-frame clones and misses some; the assay was immunoSEQ multiplex PCR. The repertoire includes under 250,000 clones, around 87% of them detected once, and roughly 2% sits in the top ten. Input material: PBMCs. These TCRs come from a woman between 18 and 29 years old in good health and CMV-seropositive.

The chain has TRBV11-1 and TRBJ2-1, with D maybe TRBD2 (5 bases). V dropped 2 bases and J dropped 7 bases, with 9 bases sitting between them. The CDR3 totals 13 residues. Germline CDR1 SGHAT, CDR2 FQDESV (reference sequence). This chain's CDR3 is CASSLNRGNEQFF. Here the CDR3 DNA reads TGTGCCAGCAGCTTAAACCGGGGAAATGAGCAGTTCTTC.

The V gene is TRBV28, the J gene TRBJ1-1, with TRBD1 matching over 8 bases. The CDR3 loop spans 15 amino acids. Germline CDR1 reads MDHEN; CDR2 reads SYDVKM. The trim removed 7 bases at V and 3 bases at J, leaving 10 bases unmatched. This CDR3 is CASTIPRGPDTEAFF. The CDR3 region has the DNA TGTGCCAGCACCATTCCCAGGGGGCCCGACACTGAAGCTTTCTTT.

CDR3 protein: CASSLIGGSDFTDTQYF. CDR3 in DNA: TGTGCCAGCAGCTTAATCGGCGGGTCTGATTTCACAGATACGCAGTATTTT. This sequence joins TRBV7-3 and TRBJ2-3; D may be TRBD2 (5 bases). Germline loops: CDR1 SGHTA, CDR2 FQGTGA. The CDR3 is 17 residues long. Trimming stripped 1 base from V and 2 bases from J, with 16 bases between.

A note on this clone: One end of the junction does not line up with germline, which may come from a read error. J is TRBJ2-5 and V is TRBV10-1; D uncertain. This CDR3 has 13 residues. Germline V gene lookup returns CDR1 WNHNN and CDR2 SYGVQD (reference sequence). The CDR3 loop is CASSKSEQETQYF. The CDR3 DNA follows: TGCGCCAGCAGTAAGTCGGAGCAAGAGACCCAGTACTTC.

The chain uses TRBV27 and TRBJ1-1; maybe TRBD1 (5 bases). The CDR3 extends over 9 amino acids. Germline lookup yields CDR1 MNHEY and CDR2 SMNVEV (reference sequence). CDR3 protein: CEGGGEAFF. The CDR3, as DNA: TGTGAGGGCGGGGGTGAAGCTTTCTTT.

J is TRBJ2-3 and V is TRBV30; 11 nucleotides agree with TRBD2. This CDR3 has 15 amino acids. Losses at the gene ends were 2 bases for V and 6 bases for J; bases not matched to a gene: 7. In germline, CDR1 is GTSNPN, CDR2 SVGIG (reference sequence). Written as DNA, the CDR3 is TGTGCCTGGAGTAGCACTAGCGGGAGTTTGGATACGCAGTATTTT. Amino acids: CAWSSTSGSLDTQYF.

The rearrangement joins TRBV27 to TRBJ2-7; 8 bases fit TRBD1. This CDR3 has 14 amino acids. Germline assignment: CDR1 MNHEY and CDR2 SMNVEV (reference sequence). Unmatched junction bases numbered 6, after V lost 4 bases and J lost 4 bases. The CDR3 coding sequence is TGTGCCAGCAGTTCCGACAGGGGTTTGTACGAGCAGTACTTC. Protein sequence: CASSSDRGLYEQYF.

This chain links TRBV27 with TRBJ1-1, with D perhaps matching TRBD1 (5 bases). The CDR3 totals 15 residues. Germline V gene data show CDR1 as MNHEY and CDR2 as SMNVEV (reference sequence). The germline V and J ends were trimmed by 5 bases and 5 bases, with 18 bases remaining between them. CDR3 loop: CASSPASWGVTEAFF. The CDR3 DNA reads as TGTGCCAGCAGTCCGGCATCATGGGGCGTAACTGAAGCTTTCTTT.

The rearrangement uses TRBV9 and TRBJ2-3, with D possibly matching TRBD1 (7 bases). V shed 0 bases and J shed 4 bases, with 12 bases lying between them. The germline CDR1 and CDR2 sequences are SGDLS and YYNGEE. This CDR3 has 15 amino acids. DNA for the CDR3: TGTGCCAGCAGCGTAGTCGGCGGGACAGCAGATACGCAGTATTTT. Amino acid sequence: CASSVVGGTADTQYF.

The V and J genes are TRBV4-2 and TRBJ2-6, with D possibly TRBD1 on 5 matching bases. The germline V gene encodes CDR1 LGHNA and CDR2 YNFKEQ. The CDR3 sequence is 22 residues long. Trimming cost V 0 bases and J 4 bases, with 28 bases left between them. The CDR3 nucleotides are TGTGCCAGCAGCCAAGACGATGGGGCTGTAGTGGGTCGGTCGTTCGGGGCCAACGTCCTGACTTTC. Translating gives CASSQDDGAVVGRSFGANVLTF.

J is TRBJ1-1 and V is TRBV7-8; 9 bases are shared with TRBD1. Germline lookup yields CDR1 SGHVS and CDR2 FQNEAQ. V trimming: 5 bases; J trimming: 1 base; junction bases outside the gene matches: 8. CDR3 length: 16 residues. The CDR3 here is CASSLNRGRENTEAFF. CDR3 in DNA: TGTGCCAGCAGCCTAAACAGGGGGCGCGAGAACACTGAAGCTTTCTTT.

This sequence joins TRBV27 and TRBJ2-7; D is uncertain. CDR1 MNHEY and CDR2 SMNVEV come from the germline V gene (reference sequence). The CDR3 spans 14 residues. Trimming removed 6 bases at V and 1 base at J, with 13 bases between. The CDR3 region is CASSQKTRSYEQYF. In nucleotides, the CDR3 is TGTGCCAGCAGCCAAAAAACGAGGTCCTACGAGCAGTACTTC.

The V and J genes are TRBV9 and TRBJ1-1; no reliable D call. This CDR3 comprises 13 residues. V lost 1 base, J lost 3 bases, and 7 bases lay in between. The V gene's germline CDR1 is SGDLS and CDR2 YYNGEE. The CDR3 region is CASSVRRDTEAFF. The CDR3 region has the DNA TGTGCCAGCAGCGTACGGAGGGACACTGAAGCTTTCTTT.

The chain combines TRBV30 with TRBJ2-7; D is unclear. V lost 0 bases to trimming and J lost 2 bases, with 8 bases between them. Germline V gene lookup returns CDR1 GTSNPN and CDR2 SVGIG (reference sequence). The CDR3 covers 13 residues. In DNA form, the CDR3 reads TGTGCCTGGAGTGTAACAGATGCCTACGAGCAGTACTTC. Translation gives CAWSVTDAYEQYF.

This sequence joins TRBV2 and TRBJ2-2, with 10 bases lining up with TRBD2. The junction had 0 bases not matched to a gene; V was cut back by 4 bases and J by 4 bases. From germline, CDR1 is SNHLY and CDR2 FYNNEI. This CDR3 comprises 14 residues. The CDR3 reads CASSGLAGTGELFF. In DNA, the CDR3 is TGTGCCAGCAGTGGACTAGCGGGCACCGGGGAGCTGTTTTTT.